This T cell receptor (beta chain) was captured by sequencing in a study of blood T cells in healthy people across ages. Across the whole study: About one barcoded beta molecule was captured per two T cells (by template switching). The study, taken as a whole, reports: In these data, TCR beta diversity tracked strongly with naive T cell percentage.

To note about this clonotype: What it binds is unknown.

Germline assignment: CDR1 DFQATT and CDR2 SNEGSKA (reference sequence). The length of the CDR3 is 14 residues. V lost 4 bases to trimming and J lost 0 bases, with 10 bases between them. Through a sample-barcoded 5' primer and a J-beta primer mix, a second PCR was run for roughly 7 to 11 cycles. One entry per CDR3 protein, called by TCRdb with MiXCR from the 5' RACE reads. The data hold about 650,000 distinct CDR3 sequences, with about 34% observed a single time. The sample comprised blood. V and J are TRBV20-1 and TRBJ2-1; tentatively, D is TRBD1 (6 bases). The sequence derives from a woman aged 80 or over in good health. As DNA, the CDR3 is TGCAGTGCTAAAGACAGGACCTCCTACAATGAGCAGTTCTTC. It encodes CSAKDRTSYNEQFF.